This T cell receptor beta chain originates from a study of blood T cell repertoires in COVID-19. As for the study in general: Whether acute or convalescent, the COVID-19 samples came from the United States, Italy and Spain. Sources were T cells, B-cell-depleted T cells, or PBMCs; the material itself was cDNA or gDNA.

As processed by the authors: Amplification with reference gene primers provided the estimates of nucleated cell counts. Repertoires were generated with immunoSEQ multiplex PCR, while TCRdb's copy carries only in-frame clones and drops some. That table supplies the V and J calls and clone size; D and trimming were determined from the DNA. The table lists some 80,000 clones, 80% to 90% of them singletons, with 15% to 20% in the top ten. This CDR3 has 12 amino acids. In germline, CDR1 is KGHDR, CDR2 SFDVKD. Trimming removed 5 bases from V and 4 bases from J, with 7 bases in between. The clonotype comes from a human donor in a cohort sampled during active COVID-19. Sequenced: peripheral blood. The chain links TRBV24-1 to TRBJ1-1, with D uncertain. The CDR3 nucleotides read TGTGCCACCAGTGTGGGGAGCACTGAAGCTTTCTTT. Translating it yields CATSVGSTEAFF.